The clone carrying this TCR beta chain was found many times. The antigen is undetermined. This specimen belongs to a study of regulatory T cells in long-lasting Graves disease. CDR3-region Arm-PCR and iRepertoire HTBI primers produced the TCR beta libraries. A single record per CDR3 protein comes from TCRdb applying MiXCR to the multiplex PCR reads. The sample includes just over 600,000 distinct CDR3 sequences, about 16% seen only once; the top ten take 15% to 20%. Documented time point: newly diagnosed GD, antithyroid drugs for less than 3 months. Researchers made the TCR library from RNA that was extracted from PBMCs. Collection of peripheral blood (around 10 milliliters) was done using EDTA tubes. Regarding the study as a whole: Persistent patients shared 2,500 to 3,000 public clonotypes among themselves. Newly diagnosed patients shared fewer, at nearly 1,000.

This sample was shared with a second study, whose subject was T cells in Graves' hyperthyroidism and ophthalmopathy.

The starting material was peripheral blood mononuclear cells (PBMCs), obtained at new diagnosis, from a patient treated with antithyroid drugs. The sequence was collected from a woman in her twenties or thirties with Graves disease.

DNA for the CDR3: TGTGCCAGCAGTGCGGAGGGGTCGAACACTGAAGCTTTCTTT. Encoded protein: CASSAEGSNTEAFF. The rearrangement uses TRBV2 and TRBJ1-1; TRBD1 might be the D (5 bases). Germline V gene data show CDR1 as SNHLY and CDR2 as FYNNEI. The CDR3 is 14 amino acids. V lost 4 bases and J lost 1, with 10 bases in between.